Included here is one T cell receptor beta chain sequence, with context. The antigen is unknown. The data are from a study of CXCR3-negative and CXCR3-positive naive CD8 T cells. Via 5' RACE with UMI labels, TRB cDNA libraries were prepared. After re-calling the 5' RACE reads, TCRdb lists one entry per CDR3 protein, DNA absent. The sample includes approximately 56,000 distinct CDR3 sequences. The length of the CDR3 is 15 residues. The study, taken as a whole, reports: Diversity ran similarly high across both naive subsets but far lower in memory CD8+ cells.

This sequence originates from a human donor in good health. Some clones in this sample may be carry-over from other donors' samples. The sequencing input was naive CXCR3- CD8+ T cells from blood. Stated subset: CD45RO-CCR7+CD27+CD95- naive CD8+ T cells lacking CXCR3 (TNR3-). The chain combines TRBV12-3 or TRBV12-4 with TRBJ2-2; the D call from TCRdb, TRBD1, cannot be confirmed without DNA. CDR3 in amino acids: CASSLATGSAGELFF.